These 6 T cell receptor beta chains were sequenced from one sample in a study of regulatory T cells in long-lasting Graves disease (dated by TCRdb to about 2021). Libraries were constructed by multiplex PCR. The instrument was an Illumina HiSeq 4000. CDR3 regions were amplified by Arm-PCR with iRepertoire HTBI primers to construct TCR beta libraries. TCRdb handled the public reads itself, with Q25 trimming in fastp and clone calling in MiXCR, and kept productive beta chains. Each CDR3 protein appears once, grouped with its most common genes and DNA. Recorded for this sample are a few hundred thousand distinct CDR3 sequences; less than 30% of them occurred a single time. The top ten clonotypes cover 25% to 30% of the sample. According to the study, the label for this sample's time point signals: persistent/refractory GD, antithyroid drugs over 5 years with positive TRAb. RNA was extracted from PBMCs in TRIzol for both TCR sequencing and RNA sequencing.

Here the sequenced sample was peripheral blood mononuclear cells (PBMCs), taken when the disease was refractory, from a patient treated with antithyroid drugs. These receptors all stem from a woman between 40 and 50 years old with Graves disease. Donor details come from another sample of the same person, matched by shared clones.

This chain links TRBV29-1 with TRBJ2-2; no clear D gene. CDR3 length: 13 amino acids. The germline CDR1 and CDR2 sequences are SQVTM and ANQGSEA. V was shortened by 2 bases and J by 5 bases, with 9 bases between the two germline ends. The CDR3 loop is CSVERDPTGELFF. As DNA, the CDR3 is TGCAGCGTTGAAAGAGACCCAACCGGGGAGCTGTTTTTT.

The table lists this clonotype with a few counts. The chain links TRBV7-8 to TRBJ2-2, with D maybe TRBD2 (5 bases). The CDR3 runs 18 residues. Germline values: CDR1 SGHVS, CDR2 FQNEAQ. Trimming took 3 bases from V and 0 from J, leaving 17 bases between them. The CDR3 DNA sequence: TGTGCCAGCAGCTTTCCATCTGGGTTCGGGGCGAACACCGGGGAGCTGTTTTTT. It translates to CASSFPSGFGANTGELFF.

This clonotype was seen more than once but under ten times. In DNA form, the CDR3 reads TGTGCCAGCAGTGGACTTCACACTGAAGCTTTCTTT. This sequence encodes CASSGLHTEAFF. This chain joins TRBV25-1 and TRBJ1-1, with unresolved D. Germline CDR1 reads MGHDK; CDR2 reads SYGVNS. This CDR3 region has 12 residues. Trimming cost V 4 bases and J 3 bases, with 6 bases left between them.

This clonotype was seen more than once but under ten times. The rearrangement joins TRBV20-1 to TRBJ2-2; the match to TRBD1 covers 7 bases. The CDR3 sequence is 16 residues long. V was clipped by 6 bases and J by 5 bases; unmatched bases: 15. Germline V CDR1 and CDR2: DFQATT, SNEGSKA (reference sequence). CDR3 nucleotide sequence: TGCAGTGCCTCCGAGTGGCAGGGGGTTACAACCGGGGAGCTGTTTTTT. Translated: CSASEWQGVTTGELFF.

This rearrangement joins TRBV28 to TRBJ2-5; 10 bases line up with TRBD2. V dropped 5 bases and J dropped 1; count of bases not matched to a gene: 4. Germline V gives CDR1 MDHEN, CDR2 SYDVKM. This CDR3 contains 15 residues. This CDR3 reads CASSESGGVQETQYF. CDR3 sequence (DNA): TGTGCCAGCAGTGAAAGCGGGGGGGTCCAAGAGACCCAGTACTTC.

There are many counts of this clonotype. The chain recombines TRBV28 with TRBJ2-7, with 7 bases fitting TRBD1. Trimming at V came to 6 bases and at J to 2 bases, leaving 7 bases not matched to a gene. This CDR3 has 14 residues. Germline-derived CDR1 and CDR2 are MDHEN and SYDVKM. The CDR3 region is CASRLQGRAYEQYF. The CDR3 DNA reads as TGTGCCAGCAGACTACAGGGGAGAGCCTACGAGCAGTACTTC.